The clone carrying this T cell receptor beta chain was picked up one time. Antigen unknown. Sequencing used immunoSEQ multiplex PCR; TCRdb keeps in-frame clones, though not all of them. The data contain more than 60,000 clones, 75% to 90% of them singletons. The germline V gene encodes CDR1 MNHEY and CDR2 SVGAGI. The CDR3 sequence is 16 residues long. V dropped 2 bases and J dropped 1 base, with 13 bases sitting between them. As to time point: blood 4 weeks post-SBRT, at nephrectomy. Treatment meaning: 15 Gy SBRT to primary tumor, nephrectomy 4 weeks later. Clear cell pathology was present in this patient's renal cell carcinoma. These data come from a study of radiation and T cells in renal cell carcinoma. Overall study findings and caveats: Top tumor clonotypes rose in blood 2 weeks post-radiation, then contracted.

This clonotype was obtained from a woman aged 60-75 years with renal cell carcinoma. Sequenced material: blood, taken from a patient whose treatment included radiotherapy and nephrectomy. The chain employs TRBV6-5 and TRBJ2-3, with D perhaps assigned TRBD1 or TRBD2 (5 bases each). The CDR3 spells CASSYRPRGGTDTQYF. The CDR3 DNA reads TGTGCCAGCAGTTACCGGCCGAGGGGAGGCACAGATACGCAGTATTTT.